This T cell receptor (beta chain) was identified in a study of regulatory T cells in long-lasting Graves disease. The time point is: persistent/refractory GD, antithyroid drugs over 5 years with positive TRAb. Researchers made the TCR library from RNA that was extracted from PBMCs. Trimming left V 0 bases short and J 0 bases short, with 12 bases between. CDR1 and CDR2 (germline): SGHKS, YYEKEE (reference sequence). The CDR3 totals 17 residues. Assembly of TCR beta libraries relied on iRepertoire HTBI primers together with Arm-PCR of CDR3 regions. Authors' processing steps: Across samples, around 60 TRBV and 12 to 15 TRBJ segments were found. TCRdb re-called the multiplex PCR reads with MiXCR, one entry per CDR3 protein. It is TCRdb's table, rather than the study itself, that gives the V and J calls and clone size. The sample includes approximately 290,000 distinct CDR3 sequences, roughly 21% of them seen just once.

The source material was peripheral blood mononuclear cells (PBMCs), sampled when the disease was refractory, from a patient treated with antithyroid drugs. This sequence was found in a female donor with Graves disease. This sequence joins TRBV5-5 and TRBJ2-2; D gene unclear. This chain's CDR3 is CASSLVSTSPNTGELFF. CDR3 nucleotide sequence: TGTGCCAGCAGCTTGGTTTCAACATCCCCGAACACCGGGGAGCTGTTTTTT.